Below, 10 T cell receptor beta chains from the same sample are listed, as sequenced in a study of T-cell reconstitution after alpha-beta-depleted transplantation in children. Unique molecular identifiers were incorporated during preparation of the TCRbeta library. MiXCR was run by TCRdb on the PCR reads, yielding one entry per CDR3 protein. The sample includes 490,000 or so distinct CDR3 sequences, roughly a tenth of them seen just once. The sample was PBMCs, taken before TCRalphabeta/CD19-depleted stem cell transplant. The receptors shown here come from a child aged 2-9 years with inherited bone marrow failure, due to receive a stem cell transplant.

The chain links TRBV6-1 to TRBJ2-7; tentative D call: TRBD1 (5 bases). Trimming took off 5 bases at V and 3 bases at J, with 17 bases between the two ends. This CDR3 comprises 15 residues. Germline assignment: CDR1 MNHNS and CDR2 SASEGT. The CDR3, as DNA: TGTGCCAGCAGTCCCGGACATTCAACCCTCTACGAGCAGTACTTC. As protein: CASSPGHSTLYEQYF.

This clonotype was detected a few times. The CDR3: CASSQDWEGNTEAFF. CDR3 in DNA: TGCGCCAGCAGCCAAGATTGGGAGGGGAACACTGAAGCTTTCTTT. V and J are TRBV4-3 and TRBJ1-1; no clear D gene. Per germline, CDR1 LGHNA and CDR2 YSLEER. The CDR3 consists of 15 residues. Between the trimmed V and J ends, which lost 0 bases and 1 base, there was a span of 9 bases.

The table lists this clonotype with many counts. The J gene is TRBJ1-5, the V gene TRBV21-1. TRBV21-1 is designated a pseudogene. The CDR3 extends over 16 amino acids. The CDR3 reads CASSKFWNLSNQPQHF. The CDR3 nucleotides read TGTGCCAGCAGCAAATTTTGGAACCTTAGCAATCAGCCCCAGCATTTT.

This clonotype was picked up many times. This chain uses TRBV12-3 or TRBV12-4 with TRBJ2-7; 8 nucleotides line up with TRBD2. The CDR3 contains 14 residues. After removal of 5 bases from V and 5 bases from J, the junction contained 8 bases not matched to a gene. CDR3 sequence (DNA): TGTGCCAGCAGTGCCCCAGCGGGAGAGGACGAGCAGTACTTC. The encoded protein is CASSAPAGEDEQYF.

This clonotype was counted many times. The CDR3 loop is CASSFSGTNTEAFF. Here the CDR3 DNA reads TGTGCCAGCAGCTTTTCAGGGACTAACACTGAAGCTTTCTTT. V and J are TRBV11-2 and TRBJ1-1; D perhaps matches TRBD1 (5 bases). With 3 bases removed from V and 2 bases from J, the gap between germline ends came to 10 bases. The CDR3 sequence is 14 residues long. CDR1 SGHAT and CDR2 FQNNGV come from the germline V gene.

At least ten counts were recorded for this clonotype. The genes are TRBV25-1 and TRBJ2-3; D uncertain. The CDR3 consists of 14 residues. The germline gives CDR1 MGHDK, CDR2 SYGVNS. The ends were cut back, 5 bases at V and 2 bases at J, with 11 bases in the middle. The CDR3 sequence is CASSFRTPTDTQYF. The DNA of the CDR3 is TGTGCCAGCAGTTTCCGGACCCCCACAGATACGCAGTATTTT.

This clonotype came up many times. J is TRBJ2-7 and V is TRBV7-2; D is uncertain. CDR1 SGHTA and CDR2 FQGNSA come from the germline V gene. V shed 6 bases and J shed 6 bases, with 9 bases lying between them. This CDR3 region has 11 residues. Here the CDR3 reads CASRRGSEQYF. In DNA, the CDR3 is TGTGCCAGCAGACGAGGATCCGAGCAGTACTTC.

This clonotype has more than one count but fewer than ten. The rearrangement uses TRBV27 and TRBJ1-1, with a tentative D call TRBD1 (6 bases). V was cut by 5 bases and J by 6 bases, with 16 bases left in between. Germline CDR1 and CDR2: MNHEY and SMNVEV (reference sequence). The length of the CDR3 is 14 residues. The CDR3 sequence: CASSTHWGASEAFF. CDR3 sequence (DNA): TGTGCCAGCAGTACCCACTGGGGGGCCTCTGAAGCTTTCTTT.

This clonotype showed up many times. This chain joins TRBV7-9 and TRBJ1-1; D is perhaps TRBD1 (6 bases). Germline V lookup: CDR1 SEHNR, CDR2 FQNEAQ (reference sequence). With 5 bases removed from V and 5 bases from J, the gap between germline ends came to 12 bases. This CDR3 is built from 13 residues. The CDR3 DNA is TGTGCCAGCAGCCCGGAGGGGGTAACTGAAGCTTTCTTT. Its translation: CASSPEGVTEAFF.

Many counts were recorded for this clonotype. V and J are TRBV12-3 or TRBV12-4 and TRBJ1-4; unclear D gene. The CDR3 is 12 amino acids. V lost 5 bases and J 10 bases, leaving 11 bases between the germline ends. The CDR3 here is CASSQLAGKLFF. DNA for the CDR3: TGTGCCAGCAGTCAACTGGCGGGAAAACTGTTTTTT.